This T cell receptor (beta chain) was identified in a study of regulatory T cells in long-lasting Graves disease. Sequencing libraries for TCR beta were prepared with iRepertoire HTBI primers and Arm-PCR of CDR3 regions. Via MiXCR, TCRdb re-called the multiplex PCR reads, giving one row per CDR3 protein. The sample includes about 450,000 distinct CDR3 sequences, approximately 16% of them seen just once. Many counts were recorded for this clonotype. Trimming left V 4 bases short and J 1 base short, with 13 bases between. In germline, CDR1 is MGHRA, CDR2 YSYEKL. The CDR3 loop spans 15 amino acids. Time point specified: newly diagnosed GD, antithyroid drugs for less than 3 months. With RNA extracted from PBMCs as input, the TCR library was made. The same data also contributed to another study, on T cells in Graves' hyperthyroidism and ophthalmopathy.

The genes are TRBV4-1 and TRBJ1-1; D gene unclear. The sequence was obtained from a woman aged 25-40 years with Graves disease. The specimen comprised peripheral blood mononuclear cells (PBMCs), sampled at new diagnosis, from a patient treated with antithyroid drugs. DNA of the CDR3: TGCGCCAGCAGCCTAGACTCGACGGGGAACACTGAAGCTTTCTTT. Encoded protein: CASSLDSTGNTEAFF.